This TCR beta chain derives from a study of human T cells and chemical hapten exposure. About the study: Patch testing placed 0.01% DPC on the upper back, with readings at 6 days.

Single cDNA molecules in the library carried unique molecular identifiers attached during preparation. Each CDR3 protein gets one entry after TCRdb re-called the RACE reads with MiXCR. This table holds tens of thousands of distinct CDR3 sequences, roughly 12% found once. This clonotype was seen many times. Its antigen is as yet unknown. Study-level results: DPC sensitization left the count of TCRs above 1 in 1000 unchanged. Expanded TCRs clustered into significantly more large CDR3 similarity groups than controls, the analysis revealed.

As for time point: pre-sensitization, week 0. Treatment described: therapeutic diphenylcyclopropenone sensitization with weekly scalp DPC. Extraction yielded total RNA from whole blood (unfractionated). CDR1 is LGHDT and CDR2 is YNNKEL in the germline V gene (reference sequence). V lost 1 base, J lost 4 bases, and 6 bases stayed unmatched. The length of the CDR3 is 16 residues. This receptor was obtained from a woman in her forties with alopecia areata. Some clones in this sample may be carry-over from other donors' samples. Sequencing was performed on whole blood, taken in connection with sensitization to the hapten diphenylcyclopropenone (DPC). V and J are TRBV3-1 and TRBJ2-3, with 9 bases aligning to TRBD2. The chain's CDR3 is CASSQGGGRGADTQYF. The CDR3 nucleotides read TGTGCCAGCAGCCAAGGTGGCGGGAGGGGCGCAGATACGCAGTATTTT.